This T cell receptor beta chain was recorded in a study of cytomegalovirus exposure and HLA in healthy donors. Germline CDR1 reads MRHNA; CDR2 reads SNTAGT. Trimming cost V 5 bases and J 8 bases; bases outside gene matches: 4. CDR3 size: 13 residues. Although they were nominally healthy when sampled, donors likely had unrecorded immune exposures. The PCR employed 60 Vbeta primers together with 13 Jbeta primers. The authors' processing: Unique TCR beta chains totaled 80 million to 100 million in a later count, with roughly 12 million of them shared. Here immunoSEQ multiplex PCR was the method, and the copy in TCRdb shows in-frame clones only, minus some. That table gives V, J and clone size, and the DNA gave D and trimming. The table has around 150,000 clones, 78% seen once; the top ten hold 1.4% to 1.5%.

Sequenced input: PBMCs. This receptor was obtained from a male donor in good health and CMV-seronegative. The chain recombines TRBV6-4 with TRBJ1-2, with TRBD1 identical over 11 bases. The CDR3 loop reads CASSLDRGQGYTF. In DNA, the CDR3 is TGTGCCAGCAGTTTGGACAGGGGGCAAGGCTACACCTTC.